This T cell receptor (beta chain) was recorded in a study of shared clonotypes between healthy human individuals. Study-level findings and limits: Among non-shared clonotypes, generation probabilities were lower than among those shared by all four donors. Estimated clonotype richness was generally higher in naive than memory subsets. Shared clonotypes: about 5% naive CD4, 3.5% to 4% naive CD8, around 2.4% memory CD4, around 0.4% memory CD8.

In germline, CDR1 is SGHNT, CDR2 YYREEE (reference sequence). The CDR3 covers 15 residues. Between the trimmed V and J ends, which lost 2 bases and 5 bases, there was a span of 13 bases. Assay runs were performed at deep level. Data came from immunoSEQ multiplex PCR; TCRdb stores just in-frame clones and leaves some out. Of 2,100,000 or so clones in the sample, 90% to 97% were seen once. On this clone itself: What it binds is unknown.

Sequencing was carried out using naive CD4+ T cells sorted from blood. The subset is: CD45RA+ positively selected. The clonotype was recovered from a man younger than 30 in good health. The chain joins TRBV5-4 to TRBJ2-2; D is possibly TRBD2 (5 bases). The chain's CDR3 is CASSFTGVKTGELFF. As DNA, the CDR3 is TGTGCCAGCAGCTTCACCGGGGTTAAAACCGGGGAGCTGTTTTTT.